This T cell receptor (beta chain) is from a study of radiotherapy plus CTLA-4 blockade in lung cancer. Only in-frame clones appear in the TCRdb table, and some are missing; sequencing was by immunoSEQ multiplex PCR. This table has some 50,000 clones, approximately 79% appearing once. CTLA-4 blockade using ipilimumab, together with focal radiation, was received by patients with chemo-refractory metastatic non-small-cell lung cancer. For this clone: Its cognate antigen is unknown.

Study-wide points: Early blood T cell clone dynamics reportedly forecast response best, with interferon-beta.

The sample here was peripheral blood, taken from a patient treated with radiotherapy plus ipilimumab. The receptor comes from a human donor with non-small cell lung cancer who had a partial response to radiotherapy plus ipilimumab.

Here the CDR3 DNA reads TGTGCCAGCAGCTTGGCCCCCCTAGGGGAATCCGAGCAGCCCCAGCATTTT. As protein: CASSLAPLGESEQPQHF. The chain joins TRBV7-4 to TRBJ1-5; a possible D gene is TRBD1 (5 bases). V lost 3 bases and J 7 bases, leaving 22 bases between the germline ends. The germline gives CDR1 SGHVT, CDR2 SQSDAQ. The CDR3 is made up of 17 amino acids.